This passage covers 2 T cell receptor beta chains from one sample sequenced in a study of neoadjuvant anti-PD-1 for oral cavity cancer. TCRdb's copy holds only in-frame clones and misses some; the assay was immunoSEQ multiplex PCR. The sample yields some 31,000 clones, around four fifths seen once. As to time point: after neoadjuvant nivolumab, at surgical resection. The specimen was PBMCs, collected after nivolumab (anti-PD-1) treatment. Every receptor here comes from a person between 40 and 85 years old with oral cavity squamous cell carcinoma.

This clone is medium-sized. The chain links TRBV11-2 to TRBJ1-3; D gene ambiguous. The CDR3 consists of 16 residues. The V gene's germline CDR1 is SGHAT and CDR2 FQNNGV. V lost 1 base and J lost 0, with 10 bases in between. CDR3 residues: CASSLAPSTSGNTIYF. CDR3 coding DNA: TGTGCCAGCAGCTTAGCCCCCTCGACCTCTGGAAACACCATATATTTT.

V gene TRBV5-6 combines with J gene TRBJ2-2, with D unresolved. Germline CDR1 and CDR2: SGHDT and YYEEEE. There are 14 residues in the CDR3. Between the trimmed V and J ends, which lost 4 bases and 1 base, there was a span of 8 bases. The CDR3 protein is CASSPTENTGELFF. CDR3 DNA sequence: TGTGCCAGCAGCCCCACTGAGAACACCGGGGAGCTGTTTTTT.